The rows below give T cell receptor beta chains drawn from one sample of a study of T cells in Graves' hyperthyroidism and ophthalmopathy. MiXCR was run by TCRdb on the multiplex PCR reads, yielding one entry per CDR3 protein. The table shows about 320,000 distinct CDR3 sequences, with 16% occurring only once. The sample consisted of blood. All receptors come from a man younger than 40 with Graves' hyperthyroidism. The CDR3 runs from the conserved cysteine through the conserved F or W. A D gene is named only where the DNA matches it firmly. For some rows the clone size is stated as once, few or many, or as a class when expanded; others skip it.

d_call j_call v_call clone_size cdr3_aa cdr3_nt
TRBD2 TRBJ2-2 TRBV19 few CASKVGGTSGKGYTGELFF TGTGCCAGTAAGGTTGGCGGGACTAGCGGGAAAGGCTACACCGGGGAGCTGTTTTTT
TRBD1 TRBJ2-2 TRBV5-6 few CASREQGALAGELFF TGTGCCAGCAGAGAACAGGGGGCTCTGGCCGGGGAGCTGTTTTTT
. TRBJ2-1 TRBV18 many CASSPPSLANEQFF TGTGCCAGCTCACCACCGTCTTTAGCCAATGAGCAGTTCTTC
. TRBJ2-7 TRBV19 . CASSIGTNYEQYF TGTGCCAGTAGTATCGGGACCAACTACGAGCAGTACTTC
. TRBJ2-3 TRBV12-3/TRBV12-4 many CASSFLGTRREYF TGTGCCAGCAGTTTCCTAGGGACCAGGAGGGAGTATTTT
. TRBJ1-6 TRBV3-1 many CASSHGGKGSPLHF TGTGCCAGCAGCCACGGGGGTAAGGGATCACCCCTCCACTTT
TRBD1 TRBJ2-7 TRBV3-1 many CASSQERTGLYEQYF TGTGCCAGCAGCCAAGAGAGGACAGGGCTATACGAGCAGTACTTC
TRBD1 TRBJ2-3 TRBV12-3/TRBV12-4 few CASSIGQADTQYF TGTGCCAGCAGTATCGGACAGGCAGATACGCAGTATTTT
. TRBJ1-4 TRBV12-3/TRBV12-4 few CASSLGRENEKLFF TGTGCCAGCAGTTTAGGGAGAGAAAATGAAAAACTGTTTTTT
. TRBJ2-1 TRBV18 many CASSPRRGEQFF TGTGCCAGCTCACCCAGGCGAGGGGAGCAGTTCTTC
. TRBJ2-7 TRBV7-3 many CASSLREGGEQYF TGTGCCAGCAGCTTAAGGGAAGGGGGCGAGCAGTACTTC
. TRBJ2-1 TRBV29-1 few CSVEGVGRSYNEQFF TGCAGCGTTGAAGGGGTGGGCCGATCCTACAATGAGCAGTTCTTC
. TRBJ2-1 TRBV27 many CASSPSGRLETRNEQFF TGTGCCAGCAGTCCATCCGGAAGACTTGAGACTCGAAATGAGCAGTTCTTC
. TRBJ1-2 TRBV6-1 many CASISPGGAYGYTF TGTGCCAGCATCAGTCCGGGAGGGGCCTATGGCTACACCTTC
. TRBJ2-6 TRBV5-1 few CASSAQASGANVLTF TGCGCCAGCAGCGCCCAGGCCTCTGGGGCCAACGTCCTGACTTTC
TRBD1 TRBJ1-1 TRBV29-1 many CSARGGWNTEAFF TGCAGCGCCAGGGGGGGATGGAACACTGAAGCTTTCTTT
. TRBJ1-2 TRBV25-1 many CASSDGRYGYTF TGTGCCAGCAGTGACGGGCGGTATGGCTACACCTTC
TRBD2 TRBJ2-3 TRBV5-1 . CASSRAGTSGGSTDTQYF TGCGCCAGCAGTCGTGCCGGGACTAGCGGGGGTAGCACAGATACGCAGTATTTT
. TRBJ2-3 TRBV30 many CASSRTGDTQYF TGTGCCTCGTCCCGCACCGGAGATACGCAGTATTTT
TRBD1 TRBJ1-5 TRBV24-1 . CATSRGQGNQPQHF TGTGCCACCAGCAGGGGGCAAGGCAATCAGCCCCAGCATTTT
TRBD2 TRBJ2-7 TRBV11-2 once CASSTRTSGSWYEQYF TGTGCCAGCAGCACCCGGACTAGCGGGAGTTGGTACGAGCAGTACTTC
TRBD2 TRBJ2-1 TRBV7-6 many CASSRGLAGGASYNEQFF TGTGCCAGCAGCCGGGGACTAGCGGGAGGGGCGTCCTACAATGAGCAGTTCTTC
TRBD2 TRBJ2-7 TRBV5-1 few CVSSLVLAETYEQYF TGCGTCAGCAGCTTGGTCCTAGCGGAAACCTACGAGCAGTACTTC
TRBD1 TRBJ2-6 TRBV6-1 . CASSRDRGDFGANVLTF TGTGCCAGCAGTAGGGACAGGGGGGACTTTGGGGCCAACGTCCTGACTTTC
TRBD2 TRBJ2-7 TRBV7-9 . CASSDDSGRYYEQYF TGTGCCAGCAGCGATGACAGCGGGAGGTACTACGAGCAGTACTTC
. TRBJ2-7 TRBV2 many CASRSDHYEQYF TGTGCCAGCAGAAGCGATCACTACGAGCAGTACTTC
TRBD2 TRBJ2-1 TRBV28 . CASSLFYRGTSGYNEQFF TGTGCCAGCAGTTTATTTTATCGGGGGACTAGCGGATACAATGAGCAGTTCTTC
. TRBJ1-1 TRBV20-1 many CSARGGTDTEAFF TGCAGTGCTAGAGGAGGGACGGACACTGAAGCTTTCTTT
. TRBJ1-5 TRBV3-1 many CASSQDNQPQHF TGTGCCAGCAGCCAAGATAATCAGCCCCAGCATTTT